These 25 T cell receptor beta chains were all obtained from the same sample, sequenced in a study of blood T cell repertoires in COVID-19. Some clones are missing from TCRdb's copy, which holds only in-frame ones; the method was immunoSEQ multiplex PCR. Among 60,000 to 75,000 clones listed, roughly 87% were seen once. Sequenced material: peripheral blood. Receptors originate from a man in his fifties with active COVID-19.

The chain is built from TRBV18 and TRBJ1-1; D remains ambiguous. V was cut by 1 base and J by 2 bases, with 8 bases left in between. This CDR3 has 14 amino acids. Germline V lookup: CDR1 KGHSH, CDR2 LQKENI. The CDR3 is CASSPLPDNTEAFF. The CDR3 DNA reads as TGTGCCAGCTCACCACTTCCAGATAACACTGAAGCTTTCTTT.

V usage is TRBV27 and J usage is TRBJ2-7, with TRBD2 identical over 14 bases. After removal of 8 bases from V and 3 bases from J, the junction contained 6 bases not matched to a gene. Germline loops: CDR1 MNHEY, CDR2 SMNVEV (reference sequence). The CDR3 sequence is 15 residues long. In DNA, the CDR3 is TGTGCCAGCCGTAGACTAGCGGGGGGGGGCTACGAGCAGTACTTC. Its translation: CASRRLAGGGYEQYF.

The gene calls are TRBV19 and TRBJ2-3, with D tentatively TRBD2 (5 bases). V was pared by 8 bases and J by 4 bases, with 13 bases between. CDR1 LNHDA and CDR2 SQIVND come from the germline V gene (reference sequence). This CDR3 comprises 13 residues. The CDR3 loop is CASGRGPPDTQYF. DNA for the CDR3: TGTGCCAGTGGGAGAGGGCCCCCAGATACGCAGTATTTT. The full variable domain, completed using reference TRBV19 and TRBJ2-3, is DGGITQSPKYLFRKEGQNVTLSCEQNLNHDAMYWYRQDPGQGLRLIYYSQIVNDFQKGDIAEGYSVSREKKESFPLTVTSAQKNPTAFYLCASGRGPPDTQYFGPGTRLTVL.

The CDR3 nucleotides are TGCGCCACCTCCAGGGGGGACAGTGAATACAATGAGCAGTTCTTC. Residues: CATSRGDSEYNEQFF. The chain is built from TRBV5-1 and TRBJ2-1, with D tentatively TRBD1 (7 bases). CDR3 size: 15 residues. The germline V gene encodes CDR1 SGHRS and CDR2 YFSETQ. V shed 9 bases and J shed 4 bases, with 20 bases lying between them.

V gene TRBV19 combines with J gene TRBJ1-1, with a possible D match to TRBD1 (6 bases). The length of the CDR3 is 12 residues. Trimming stripped 5 bases from V and 7 bases from J, with 11 bases between. Germline CDR1 and CDR2: LNHDA and SQIVND (reference sequence). CDR3 protein: CASSFTGNEAFF. Here the CDR3 DNA reads TGTGCCAGTAGTTTTACAGGGAATGAAGCTTTCTTT.

The chain couples TRBV5-5 to TRBJ1-3; unclear D gene. The CDR3 contains 14 residues. With 0 bases removed from V and 3 bases from J, the gap between germline ends came to 7 bases. Germline CDR1 reads SGHKS; CDR2 reads YYEKEE (reference sequence). CDR3 coding DNA: TGTGCCAGCAGCTTGGATGGCAGTGGAAACACCATATATTTT. Encoded protein: CASSLDGSGNTIYF. Full variable domain (outside the CDR3, taken from reference TRBV5-5 and TRBJ1-3): DAGVTQSPTHLIKTRGQQVTLRCSPISGHKSVSWYQQVLGQGPQFIFQYYEKEERGRGNFPDRFSARQFPNYSSELNVNALLLGDSALYLCASSLDGSGNTIYFGEGSWLTVV.

The genes are TRBV28 and TRBJ2-5, with D tentatively TRBD2 (5 bases). The CDR3 contains 15 residues. Germline V gene data show CDR1 as MDHEN and CDR2 as SYDVKM. Trimming shortened V by 8 bases and J by 0 bases, and 16 bases separated the two germline ends. The CDR3 nucleotides are TGTGCCAGCCCGCCCGCGGGCGGACACCAAGAGACCCAGTACTTC. Translation: CASPPAGGHQETQYF.

The rearrangement uses TRBV6-6 and TRBJ2-7; maybe TRBD2 (6 bases). The CDR3 is 18 residues long. V lost 5 bases, J lost 0 bases, and 23 bases lay in between. The germline V gene encodes CDR1 MNHNY and CDR2 SVGAGI (reference sequence). The DNA for the CDR3 is TGTGCCAGCAGTCCGACCCCAATGGCGGGGCCAGCCTCCTACGAGCAGTACTTC. Amino acid sequence: CASSPTPMAGPASYEQYF.

V usage is TRBV6-1 and J usage is TRBJ1-2, with 7 bases identical to TRBD1. Germline V gene lookup returns CDR1 MNHNS and CDR2 SASEGT. V was clipped by 0 bases and J by 5 bases; unmatched bases: 9. This CDR3 spans 16 amino acids. CDR3 in amino acids: CASSEALQTGLYGYTF. CDR3 DNA sequence: TGTGCCAGCAGTGAAGCGCTTCAGACAGGGCTGTATGGCTACACCTTC.

The chain employs TRBV12-3 or TRBV12-4 and TRBJ1-3, with no clear D. Trimming cost V 8 bases and J 1 base, with 3 bases left between them. The CDR3 contains 11 residues. CDR3 protein: CASPSGNTIYF. In DNA form, the CDR3 reads TGTGCCAGCCCTTCTGGAAACACCATATATTTT.

V is TRBV7-2 and J is TRBJ2-1, with D unclear. Germline V lookup: CDR1 SGHTA, CDR2 FQGNSA. Trimming left V 4 bases short and J 0 bases short, with 13 bases between. This CDR3 has 16 residues. The CDR3 bases are TGTGCCAGCAGCTCCCTCGACACGCGCTCCTACAATGAGCAGTTCTTC. Translating it yields CASSSLDTRSYNEQFF.

The chain joins TRBV7-2 to TRBJ2-7; 7 bases match TRBD2. Looked up from germline, CDR1 is SGHTA and CDR2 is FQGNSA. Germline trimming cut 0 bases from V and 6 bases from J; bases unmatched to any gene: 5. The CDR3 has 14 amino acids. CDR3 DNA: TGTGCCAGCAGCTTAGCGGCGGGAGTACGCGAGCAGTACTTC. Its translation is CASSLAAGVREQYF.

The chain has TRBV3-1 (or the pseudogene TRBV3-2) and TRBJ1-1; D unclear. Germline V CDR1 and CDR2: LGHDT, YNNKEL (reference sequence). CDR3 size: 13 residues. V was clipped by 0 bases and J by 6 bases, with 8 bases between them. The CDR3 nucleotides are TGTGCCAGCAGCCAAGAGATGAGGGCTGAAGCTTTCTTT. Its translation: CASSQEMRAEAFF.

The V and J genes are TRBV19 and TRBJ2-7, with D perhaps matching TRBD2 (7 bases). V lost 3 bases to trimming and J lost 0 bases, with 15 bases between them. CDR3 length: 16 amino acids. CDR1 and CDR2 from the germline V gene are LNHDA and SQIVND (reference sequence). The CDR3 nucleotides are TGTGCCAGTAGTATGGGCGGGGGCTCAAGCTCCTACGAGCAGTACTTC. It translates to CASSMGGGSSSYEQYF.

The chain couples TRBV4-1 to TRBJ2-3; no firm D call. This CDR3 is 14 amino acids long. The germline V gene has CDR1 MGHRA and CDR2 YSYEKL. V was pared by 1 base and J by 0 bases, with 5 bases between. The CDR3 spells CASSQAGSTDTQYF. Here the CDR3 DNA reads TGCGCCAGCAGCCAAGCCGGGAGCACAGATACGCAGTATTTT.

The V and J genes are TRBV7-9 and TRBJ1-1; D is possibly TRBD1 (6 bases). The CDR3 is made up of 13 amino acids. The germline V gene encodes CDR1 SEHNR and CDR2 FQNEAQ (reference sequence). Trimming cost V 8 bases and J 4 bases, with 14 bases left between them. In nucleotides, the CDR3 is TGTGCCAGCGACCAGGGGTGGGGCACTGAAGCTTTCTTT. It translates to CASDQGWGTEAFF.

The chain's CDR3 is CASSGLAGADYNEQFF. Here the CDR3 DNA reads TGTGCCAGCAGTGGACTAGCGGGGGCCGACTACAATGAGCAGTTCTTC. This chain uses TRBV6-1 with TRBJ2-1, with 12 bases identical to TRBD2. In germline, CDR1 is MNHNS, CDR2 SASEGT. The CDR3 is made up of 16 amino acids. V shed 4 bases, J shed 3 bases, and the junction held 4 bases outside the gene matches.

The chain employs TRBV9 and TRBJ2-1, with a possible D match to TRBD2 (6 bases). Deletions cut 2 bases from V and 0 bases from J, with 18 bases between. The length of the CDR3 is 18 residues. The germline CDR1 and CDR2 sequences are SGDLS and YYNGEE. The DNA for the CDR3 is TGTGCCAGCAGCGTTGGAAGACGGGAGAGGGCCTCCTACAATGAGCAGTTCTTC. Encoded protein: CASSVGRRERASYNEQFF.

V is TRBV24-1 and J is TRBJ1-2; D gene ambiguous. Germline CDR1 reads KGHDR; CDR2 reads SFDVKD. The CDR3 length is 15 residues. V was clipped by 11 bases and J by 0 bases, with 18 bases between them. The CDR3 coding sequence is TGTGCCATCGCCGCTGCGGGCGGCCCTAACTATGGCTACACCTTC. Amino acid sequence: CAIAAAGGPNYGYTF.

This clone was picked up one time. The chain links TRBV27 to TRBJ2-1; TRBD2 aligns across 8 bases. Germline V gives CDR1 MNHEY, CDR2 SMNVEV (reference sequence). With V trimmed by 1 base and J by 7 bases, 3 bases remained unmatched. The CDR3 has 14 amino acids. CDR3 nucleotide sequence: TGTGCCAGCAGTTTATTGTCTAGCGGGAATGAGCAGTTCTTC. This encodes CASSLLSSGNEQFF.

The chain combines TRBV11-3 with TRBJ1-5, with a tentative D call TRBD1 (5 bases). The CDR3 length is 17 residues. The V end was cut by 4 bases, the J end by 1 base, with 17 bases between. Germline V lookup: CDR1 SGHNT, CDR2 YENEEA. The CDR3 reads CASSSAFVGGSNQPQHF. The CDR3 region has the DNA TGTGCCAGCAGCTCCGCTTTCGTGGGGGGGAGCAATCAGCCCCAGCATTTT.

V and J are TRBV2 and TRBJ1-2, with a possible D match to TRBD1 (6 bases). The CDR3 length is 13 residues. Trimming stripped 9 bases from V and 8 bases from J, with 19 bases between. The germline gives CDR1 SNHLY, CDR2 FYNNEI. CDR3 sequence reads: CASSSGGAEGYTF. CDR3 nucleotide sequence: TGTGCCAGTTCGTCGGGGGGCGCGGAAGGCTACACCTTC. Complete variable domain (other parts from reference TRBV2 and TRBJ1-2): EPEVTQTPSHQVTQMGQEVILRCVPISNHLYFYWYRQILGQKVEFLVSFYNNEISEKSEIFDDQFSVERPDGSNFTLKIRSTKLEDSAMYFCASSSGGAEGYTFGSGTRLTVV.

V is TRBV6-2 or TRBV6-3 and J is TRBJ1-1; D is unclear. This CDR3 is built from 14 residues. Per the germline V gene, CDR1 is MNHEY and CDR2 is SVGEGT. Trimming shortened V by 6 bases and J by 0 bases, and 11 bases separated the two germline ends. CDR3 coding DNA: TGTGCCAGCAGCGTAGGGAGGATGAACACTGAAGCTTTCTTT. It is translated as CASSVGRMNTEAFF.

V usage is TRBV28 and J usage is TRBJ2-6, with TRBD1 identical over 7 bases. J was trimmed by 5 bases and V by 5 bases; bases with no gene match: 9. The germline gives CDR1 MDHEN, CDR2 SYDVKM. The CDR3 is 16 amino acids. In nucleotides, the CDR3 is TGTGCCAGCAGTACCCTAGGGGGCGGTAGGGCCAACGTCCTGACTTTC. Translating it yields CASSTLGGGRANVLTF.

This chain joins TRBV7-2 and TRBJ1-5, with a weak D call TRBD1 (6 bases). Germline CDR1 and CDR2: SGHTA and FQGNSA. The CDR3 is 13 residues long. V was pared by 5 bases and J by 11 bases, with 16 bases between. CDR3 nucleotide sequence: TGTGCCAGCAGCCCGGGACAAGTCCGGGCCCAGCATTTT. This translates into CASSPGQVRAQHF.